These 21 T cell receptor beta chains originate from one sample sequenced in a study of neurological immune-mediated disorders. One entry per CDR3 protein results from TCRdb running MiXCR on the 5' RACE reads. The sample includes 55,000 to 70,000 distinct CDR3 sequences, under 5.5% of them seen just once. Sequencing input: PBMCs. The receptors were gathered from a woman aged 45-59 years with multiple sclerosis.

The chain joins TRBV7-2 to TRBJ1-6; 9 positions match TRBD1. After removal of 4 bases from V and 10 bases from J, the junction contained 8 bases not matched to a gene. CDR1 is SGHTA, CDR2 FQGNSA, per germline. The length of the CDR3 is 15 residues. The DNA of the CDR3 is TGTGCCAGCAGCTCTGGACAGGGGAAGGCCTCACCCCTCCACTTT. Encoded protein: CASSSGQGKASPLHF.

This clonotype was counted many times. V gene TRBV5-1 combines with J gene TRBJ2-5; 8 bases align to TRBD1. Per the germline V gene, CDR1 is SGHRS and CDR2 is YFSETQ. Trimming cost V 0 bases and J 7 bases; bases outside gene matches: 5. The CDR3 totals 14 residues. The CDR3 nucleotides read TGCGCCAGCAGCTTGGACGGACAGGGTTGGACCCAGTACTTC. It specifies CASSLDGQGWTQYF.

This clonotype was detected many times. The rearrangement joins TRBV5-1 to TRBJ1-2, with 8 bases lining up with TRBD1. Germline V gene data show CDR1 as SGHRS and CDR2 as YFSETQ. CDR3 length: 12 amino acids. Trimming cost V 4 bases and J 8 bases; bases outside gene matches: 4. CDR3 nucleotides: TGCGCCAGCAGCCCGGGACAGGCAGGCTACACCTTC. Translating it yields CASSPGQAGYTF.

This clonotype came up many times. The gene calls are TRBV20-1 and TRBJ2-5; tentative D call: TRBD2 (6 bases). CDR1 DFQATT and CDR2 SNEGSKA come from the germline V gene (reference sequence). Trimming removed 0 bases at V and 13 bases at J, with 18 bases between. The CDR3 totals 13 residues. CDR3 nucleotides: TGCAGTGCTAGAGATCAACAAGGGCTAGCGTCGTACTTC. Residues: CSARDQQGLASYF.

There are a few counts of this clonotype. V gene TRBV7-2 combines with J gene TRBJ2-7; 9 nucleotides agree with TRBD1. The junction had 6 bases not matched to a gene; V was cut back by 3 bases and J by 3 bases. Per germline, CDR1 SGHTA and CDR2 FQGNSA. The CDR3 is 15 residues long. The CDR3 coding sequence is TGTGCCAGCAGCTTCTCAAGGACAGGGGTCTACGAGCAGTACTTC. Amino acid sequence: CASSFSRTGVYEQYF. The variable domain in full, completed from reference TRBV7-2 and TRBJ2-7, reads GAGVSQSPSNKVTEKGKDVELRCDPISGHTALYWYRQSLGQGLEFLIYFQGNSAPDKSGLPSDRFSAERTGGSVSTLTIQRTQQEDSAVYLCASSFSRTGVYEQYFGPGTRLTVT.

Ten or more counts support this clonotype. The chain is built from TRBV14 and TRBJ2-2, with 8 bases fitting TRBD1. Germline CDR1 reads SGHDN; CDR2 reads FVKESK. The ends lost 1 base at V and 5 bases at J; junction bases unmatched: 3. The CDR3 has 15 amino acids. The CDR3 loop is CASSQGQGKTGELFF. As DNA, the CDR3 is TGTGCCAGCAGCCAAGGACAGGGGAAGACCGGGGAGCTGTTTTTT. Full variable domain (remainder filled in from reference TRBV14 and TRBJ2-2): EAGVTQFPSHSVIEKGQTVTLRCDPISGHDNLYWYRRVMGKEIKFLLHFVKESKQDESGMPNNRFLAERTGGTYSTLKVQPAELEDSGVYFCASSQGQGKTGELFFGEGSRLTVL.

This clonotype was seen a handful of times. The genes are TRBV20-1 and TRBJ2-3; a possible D gene is TRBD2 (6 bases). Trimming pared 3 bases from V and 2 bases from J, leaving 12 bases between. The CDR3 is 14 amino acids. Germline V CDR1 and CDR2: DFQATT, SNEGSKA (reference sequence). The CDR3 bases are TGCAGTGCTAGCGAAGCGGGTCCCACAGATACGCAGTATTTT. Translated, it gives CSASEAGPTDTQYF.

Concerning this clonotype itself: A much bigger clone sits one base away, suggesting this may be a read error. The rearrangement uses TRBV18 and TRBJ2-5; no definite D call. V was shortened by 6 bases and J by 5 bases, with 16 bases between the two germline ends. This CDR3 spans 14 amino acids. Looked up from germline, CDR1 is KGHSH and CDR2 is LQKENI. Written as DNA, the CDR3 is TGTGCCAGCTCGCCCGGACGGAAAGGCGAGACCCAGTACTTC. The encoded protein is CASSPGRKGETQYF. The variable domain in full, with the rest retrieved from reference TRBV18 and TRBJ2-5, is NAGVMQNPRHLVRRRGQEARLRCSPMKGHSHVYWYRQLPEEGLKFMVYLQKENIIDESGMPKERFSAEFPKEGPSILRIQQVVRGDSAAYFCASSPGRKGETQYFGPGTRLLVL.

This clonotype was seen many times. The chain links TRBV20-1 to TRBJ2-1; weak D call: TRBD2 (6 bases). The CDR3 spans 12 residues. The V end was cut by 1 base, the J end by 5 bases, with 6 bases between. CDR1 is DFQATT and CDR2 is SNEGSKA in the germline V gene (reference sequence). The CDR3 here is CSARAGDNEQFF. As DNA, the CDR3 is TGCAGTGCTAGAGCGGGGGACAATGAGCAGTTCTTC.

This clonotype was counted ten times or more. The chain couples TRBV12-3 or TRBV12-4 to TRBJ2-5; no clear D gene. Trimming cost V 0 bases and J 4 bases, with 12 bases left between them. The CDR3 has 15 amino acids. DNA of the CDR3: TGTGCCAGCAGTTTAGCGGGGTCCCTGGGAGAGACCCAGTACTTC. The encoded protein is CASSLAGSLGETQYF.

This clonotype was counted at least ten times. The V and J genes are TRBV5-1 and TRBJ2-2; no definite D call. Trimming shortened V by 4 bases and J by 6 bases, and 10 bases separated the two germline ends. The CDR3 totals 13 residues. Germline-derived CDR1 and CDR2 are SGHRS and YFSETQ. CDR3 bases: TGCGCCAGCAGCCTCGATGGATCCGGGGAGCTGTTTTTT. Its protein is CASSLDGSGELFF.

This clonotype has a count of ten or more. The chain's CDR3 is CSASAGGRTDTQYF. The CDR3 DNA sequence: TGCAGTGCTAGCGCGGGGGGGCGTACAGATACGCAGTATTTT. The chain has TRBV20-1 and TRBJ2-3, with 9 bases identical to TRBD2. Germline lookup yields CDR1 DFQATT and CDR2 SNEGSKA (reference sequence). V was clipped by 3 bases and J by 3 bases; unmatched bases: 4. The CDR3 sequence is 14 residues long.

In this sample, this clonotype turned up many times. The gene calls are TRBV29-1 and TRBJ2-5, with 8 bases fitting TRBD2. V lost 4 bases, J lost 4 bases, and 5 bases stayed unmatched. The germline gives CDR1 SQVTM, CDR2 ANQGSEA. This CDR3 has 13 residues. CDR3 residues: CSVAGGVGETQYF. Written as DNA, the CDR3 is TGCAGCGTTGCGGGAGGGGTCGGAGAGACCCAGTACTTC.

In its sample, this clonotype was seen many times. V gene TRBV6-1 combines with J gene TRBJ2-7; 7 nucleotides align to TRBD1. Germline V gives CDR1 MNHNS, CDR2 SASEGT. V shed 6 bases, J shed 2 bases, and the junction held 7 bases outside the gene matches. The CDR3 spans 14 residues. The CDR3 DNA reads TGTGCCAGCAGCGACAGGGTTTTGACCTACGAGCAGTACTTC. It translates to CASSDRVLTYEQYF.

There are a few counts of this clonotype. The genes are TRBV15 and TRBJ1-1; D is unclear. The germline gives CDR1 LNHNV, CDR2 YYDKDF (reference sequence). This CDR3 contains 15 residues. Trimming removed 0 bases at V and 6 bases at J, with 14 bases between. In DNA, the CDR3 is TGTGCCACCAGCAGAGATCCTCCGTTAGAGGCTGAAGCTTTCTTT. Its protein is CATSRDPPLEAEAFF.

This clonotype was picked up many times. The genes are TRBV15 and TRBJ2-3, with 8 bases fitting TRBD1. In germline, CDR1 is LNHNV, CDR2 YYDKDF (reference sequence). The CDR3 loop spans 13 amino acids. J lost 11 bases, V lost 5 bases, and 9 bases had no gene match. DNA for the CDR3: TGTGCCACCAGCCGAAAGACAGGGGTGAGGCAGTATTTT. Its protein is CATSRKTGVRQYF.

This clonotype was seen ten or more times. The chain combines TRBV18 with TRBJ2-2; maybe TRBD1 (5 bases). CDR3 length: 14 amino acids. V lost 4 bases and J lost 1, with 7 bases in between. Per the germline V gene, CDR1 is KGHSH and CDR2 is LQKENI. The CDR3 DNA reads as TGTGCCAGCTCACTCCAGGGGAACACCGGGGAGCTGTTTTTT. Amino acid sequence: CASSLQGNTGELFF.

Comment on this clonotype: This may be a read error: a much more frequent sequence differs by one nucleotide. This CDR3 reads CASSSVKDSPLHF. CDR3 DNA: TGTGCCAGCAGCTCAGTAAAAGATTCACCCCTCCACTTT. The chain has TRBV7-3 and TRBJ1-6, with unresolved D. The germline V and J ends were trimmed by 4 bases and 8 bases, with 9 bases remaining between them. CDR3 size: 13 residues. CDR1 and CDR2 from the germline V gene are SGHTA and FQGTGA.

This clonotype was found many times. This sequence joins TRBV9 and TRBJ2-3, with D perhaps assigned TRBD1 or TRBD2 (5 bases each). Germline V CDR1 and CDR2: SGDLS, YYNGEE. The CDR3 sequence is 16 residues long. Trimming took off 0 bases at V and 3 bases at J, with 14 bases between the two ends. DNA of the CDR3: TGTGCCAGCAGCGTAGGGGGGTCTCCAGGGACAGATACGCAGTATTTT. Translating it yields CASSVGGSPGTDTQYF.

This clonotype has at least ten counts. The chain employs TRBV11-3 and TRBJ1-2; TRBD1 agrees at 9 bases. The CDR3 has 13 residues. V shed 3 bases and J 8 bases; nucleotides not matched to a gene: 4. Germline-derived CDR1 and CDR2 are SGHNT and YENEEA. The CDR3 DNA reads TGTGCCAGCAGCTTGGGACAGGGAAGCGGCTACACCTTC. This encodes CASSLGQGSGYTF.

This clonotype showed up many times. V usage is TRBV5-1 and J usage is TRBJ2-1; 9 nucleotides match TRBD1. CDR1 is SGHRS, CDR2 YFSETQ, per germline. Losses at the gene ends were 4 bases for V and 1 base for J; bases not matched to a gene: 9. The CDR3 contains 17 residues. The CDR3 coding sequence is TGCGCCAGCAGCCGGATGGGACAGGGCGGGTCCTACAATGAGCAGTTCTTC. Amino acids: CASSRMGQGGSYNEQFF.